The rows below give T cell receptor beta chains drawn from one sample of a study of blood T cell repertoires in COVID-19. Measured with immunoSEQ multiplex PCR; TCRdb has only the in-frame clones, and not every one. This table has a few hundred thousand clones, 86% appearing once. The sample consisted of peripheral blood. The receptors originated from a woman aged 60-75 years with COVID-19, enrolled during active disease. CDR3s include the opening cysteine and the closing phenylalanine or tryptophan. Fields, in order: J gene, D gene, V gene, clone size, CDR3 protein, CDR3 DNA. The D gene is left open where the match is weak. Clone size is stated in some rows and not others, as once, few, many or a class when expanded.

>TRBJ1-5|-|TRBV21-1|-
CASSNPVGDTDSSGNQPQHF
TGTGCCAGCAGCAACCCCGTGGGGGACACGGACTCCTCTGGAAATCAGCCCCAGCATTTT
>TRBJ2-5|-|TRBV4-3|once
CASSYRLGAAETQYF
TGCGCCAGCAGCTACCGCTTGGGGGCAGCAGAGACCCAGTACTTC
>TRBJ2-7|TRBD1|TRBV15|-
CATCDRVGEQYF
TGTGCCACCTGTGACAGGGTAGGCGAGCAGTACTTC
>TRBJ1-1|-|TRBV12-3/TRBV12-4|-
CASSLSQGVSAFF
TGTGCCAGCAGTTTATCACAGGGAGTTTCGGCTTTCTTT
>TRBJ1-1|TRBD1|TRBV20-1|once
CSASEGAGRDTEAFF
TGCAGTGCTAGTGAGGGGGCGGGGAGGGACACTGAAGCTTTCTTT
>TRBJ2-2|TRBD2|TRBV30|-
CAWSSGGAGELFF
TGTGCCTGGAGCTCGGGGGGGGCCGGGGAGCTGTTTTTT
>TRBJ1-4|-|TRBV19|-
CASSNVRTRTNEKLFF
TGTGCCAGTAGCAACGTAAGGACAAGAACTAATGAAAAACTGTTTTTT
>TRBJ2-5|TRBD2|TRBV10-3|few
CAISAGLARGQETQYF
TGTGCCATCAGTGCGGGACTAGCGAGGGGCCAAGAGACCCAGTACTTC
>TRBJ1-1|TRBD1|TRBV10-3|-
CAISDQTGYTEAFF
TGTGCCATCAGTGACCAGACAGGGTACACTGAAGCTTTCTTT
>TRBJ1-2|TRBD1|TRBV11-2|few
CASSLTTGTGDGYTF
TGTGCCAGCAGCTTAACGACTGGGACAGGGGATGGCTACACCTTC
>TRBJ2-7|TRBD1|TRBV18|-
CASSRPGQRLYEQYF
TGTGCCAGCTCACGACCGGGACAGAGGCTCTACGAGCAGTACTTC